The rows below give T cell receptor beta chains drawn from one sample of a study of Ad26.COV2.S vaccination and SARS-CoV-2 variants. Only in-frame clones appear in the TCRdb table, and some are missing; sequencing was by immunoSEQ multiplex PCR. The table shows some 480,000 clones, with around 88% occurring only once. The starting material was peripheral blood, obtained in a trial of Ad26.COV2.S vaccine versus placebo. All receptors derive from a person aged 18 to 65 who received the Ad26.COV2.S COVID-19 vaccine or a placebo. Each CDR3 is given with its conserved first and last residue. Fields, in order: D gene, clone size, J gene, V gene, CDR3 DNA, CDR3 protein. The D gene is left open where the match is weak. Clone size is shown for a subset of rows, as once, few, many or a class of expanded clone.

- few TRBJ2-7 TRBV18 TGTGCCAGCTCACAAGCTACTGGGTACGAGCAGTACTTC CASSQATGYEQYF
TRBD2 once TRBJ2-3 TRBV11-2 TGTGCCAGCAGCTGGTGGGTTGTGCGGGAGGGCCATACAGATACGCAGTATTTT CASSWWVVREGHTDTQYF
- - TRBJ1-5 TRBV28 TGTGCCAGTCAGGTAACTAATCAGCCCCAGCATTTT CASQVTNQPQHF
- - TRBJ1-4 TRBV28 TGTGCCAGCAGCAAAAACAGGAGGGAAAAACTGTTTTTT CASSKNRREKLFF
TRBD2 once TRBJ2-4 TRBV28 TGTGCCAGCAGTTTAATGCTAGCGGGAGGGCCGGGGCAGTACTTC CASSLMLAGGPGQYF
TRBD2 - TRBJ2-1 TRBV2 TGTGCCAGCAGTGAGGGGACTAATCCCTACAATGAGCAGTTCTTC CASSEGTNPYNEQFF
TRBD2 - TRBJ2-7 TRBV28 TGTGCCAGCAGTATTCGGGGGGTAAAGGCCTACGAGCAGTACTTC CASSIRGVKAYEQYF
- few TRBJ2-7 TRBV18 TGTGCCAGCTCACCCAGGACCAGCGCGGGGGAGCAGTACTTC CASSPRTSAGEQYF
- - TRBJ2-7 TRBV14 TGTGCCAGCAGCCAAGGGAGCGCGCAGTACTTC CASSQGSAQYF
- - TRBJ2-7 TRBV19 TGTGCCAGTAGTATCCGGGACGGGTACGAGCAGTACTTC CASSIRDGYEQYF
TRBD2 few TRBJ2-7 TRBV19 TGTGCCAGTAGCCCTAGCGGGAGCTCCTACGAGCAGTACTTC CASSPSGSSYEQYF
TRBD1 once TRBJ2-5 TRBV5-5 TGTGCCAGCAGCTTGGTCGGACAGGGTGTGGAGACCCAGTACTTC CASSLVGQGVETQYF
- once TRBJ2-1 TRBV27 TGTGCCAGCAGTCATAACTCCTACAATGAGCAGTTCTTC CASSHNSYNEQFF
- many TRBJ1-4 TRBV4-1 TGCGCCAGCAGTCTCCGGGACATCCCTGAAAAACTGTTTTTT CASSLRDIPEKLFF
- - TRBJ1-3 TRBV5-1 TGCGCCAGCAGCTTGGCGGCGGCTGCTGGAAACACCATATATTTT CASSLAAAAGNTIYF
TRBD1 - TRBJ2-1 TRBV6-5 TGTGCCAGCAGTTCCTACAGGGGTGAGCAGTTCTTC CASSSYRGEQFF
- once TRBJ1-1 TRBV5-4 TGTGCCAGCAGCTTGGGGCAGGGCAGGGTGCTGAACACTGAAGCTTTCTTT CASSLGQGRVLNTEAFF
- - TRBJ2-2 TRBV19 TGTGCCAGTAAGACAGTCGTCGGGGAGCTGTTTTTT CASKTVVGELFF
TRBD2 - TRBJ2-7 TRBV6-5 TGTGCCAGCAGTCTCGGACTAGCGGGATCCTACGAGCAGTACTTC CASSLGLAGSYEQYF
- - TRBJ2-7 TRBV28 TGTGCCAGCAGTTCCCAGGGGTCCTACGAGCAGTACTTC CASSSQGSYEQYF
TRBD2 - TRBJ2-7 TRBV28 TGTGCCAGCAGTTTATCGACTAGCGGGGGTGCACCCTACGAGCAGTACTTC CASSLSTSGGAPYEQYF